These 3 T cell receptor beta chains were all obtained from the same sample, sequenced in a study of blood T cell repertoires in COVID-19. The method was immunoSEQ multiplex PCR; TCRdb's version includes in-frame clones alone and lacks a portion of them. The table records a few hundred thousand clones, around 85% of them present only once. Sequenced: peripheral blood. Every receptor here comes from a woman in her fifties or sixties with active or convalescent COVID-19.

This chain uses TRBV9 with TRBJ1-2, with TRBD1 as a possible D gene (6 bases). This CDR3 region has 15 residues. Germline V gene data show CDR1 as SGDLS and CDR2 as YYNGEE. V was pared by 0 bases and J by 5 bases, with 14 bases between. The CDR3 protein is CASSVGEGDIYGYTF. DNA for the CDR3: TGTGCCAGCAGCGTAGGCGAGGGGGATATTTATGGCTACACCTTC.

In DNA form, the CDR3 reads TGTGCTAGTGGTTTGGGGGGACAGACTGAAGCTTTCTTT. This codes for CASGLGGQTEAFF. J is TRBJ1-1 and V is TRBV12-5; TRBD1 agrees at 7 bases. There are 13 residues in the CDR3. Per germline, CDR1 LGHNT and CDR2 FRNRAP. Unmatched junction bases numbered 1, after V lost 1 base and J lost 5 bases.

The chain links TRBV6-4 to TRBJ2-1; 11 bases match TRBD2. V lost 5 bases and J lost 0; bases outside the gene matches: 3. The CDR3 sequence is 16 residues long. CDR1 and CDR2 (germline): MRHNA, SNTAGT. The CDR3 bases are TGTGCCAGCAGTCCCACTAGCGGGAGCTCCTACAATGAGCAGTTCTTC. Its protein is CASSPTSGSSYNEQFF.